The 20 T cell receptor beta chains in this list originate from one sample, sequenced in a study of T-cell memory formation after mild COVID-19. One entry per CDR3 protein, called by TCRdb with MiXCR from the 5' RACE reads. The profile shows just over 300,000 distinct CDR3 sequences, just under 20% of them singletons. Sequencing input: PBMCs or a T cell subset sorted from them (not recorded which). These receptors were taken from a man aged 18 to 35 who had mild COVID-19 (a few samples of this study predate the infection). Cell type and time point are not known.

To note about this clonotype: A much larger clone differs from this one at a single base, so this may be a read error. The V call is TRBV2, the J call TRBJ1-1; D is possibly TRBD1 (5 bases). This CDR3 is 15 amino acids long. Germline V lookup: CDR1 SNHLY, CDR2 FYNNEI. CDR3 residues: CASSSGTAPDTEALF. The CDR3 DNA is TGTGCCAGCAGTTCCGGGACCGCCCCGGACACTGAAGCTTTATTT.

DNA for the CDR3: TGTGCCAGCAGGGCCGCCCGGGACACCAGCACAGATACGCAGTATTTT. Translating gives CASRAARDTSTDTQYF. The J gene is TRBJ2-3, the V gene TRBV7-8; D possibly corresponds to TRBD1 (6 bases). This CDR3 has 16 residues. Trimming shortened V by 6 bases and J by 0 bases, and 16 bases separated the two germline ends. The germline V gene has CDR1 SGHVS and CDR2 FQNEAQ.

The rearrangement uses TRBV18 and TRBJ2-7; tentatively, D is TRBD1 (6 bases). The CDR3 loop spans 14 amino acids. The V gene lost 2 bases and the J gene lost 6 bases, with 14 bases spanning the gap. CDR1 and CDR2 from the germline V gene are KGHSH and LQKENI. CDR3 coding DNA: TGTGCCAGCTCACCAAACAGGGTGGGCGGCGAGCAGTACTTC. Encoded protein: CASSPNRVGGEQYF.

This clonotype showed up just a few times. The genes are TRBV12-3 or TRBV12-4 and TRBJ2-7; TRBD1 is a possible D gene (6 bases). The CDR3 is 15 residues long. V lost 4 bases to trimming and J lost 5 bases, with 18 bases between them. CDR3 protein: CASSSGTSDPHEQYF. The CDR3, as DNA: TGTGCCAGCAGTTCGGGGACATCGGACCCCCACGAGCAGTACTTC.

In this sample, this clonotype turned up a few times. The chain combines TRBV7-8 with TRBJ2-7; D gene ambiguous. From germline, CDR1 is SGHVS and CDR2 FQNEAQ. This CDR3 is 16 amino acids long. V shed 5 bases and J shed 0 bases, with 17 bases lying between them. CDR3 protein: CASSPTISTSSYEQYV. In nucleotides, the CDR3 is TGTGCCAGCAGCCCTACCATTTCCACGAGCTCCTACGAGCAGTACGTC.

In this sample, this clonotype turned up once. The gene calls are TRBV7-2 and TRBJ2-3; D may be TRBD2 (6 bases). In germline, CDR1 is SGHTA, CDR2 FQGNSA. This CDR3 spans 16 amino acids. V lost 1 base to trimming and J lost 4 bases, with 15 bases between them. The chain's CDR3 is CASSLDWGGAADTQYF. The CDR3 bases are TGTGCCAGCAGCTTAGATTGGGGCGGGGCAGCAGATACGCAGTATTTT.

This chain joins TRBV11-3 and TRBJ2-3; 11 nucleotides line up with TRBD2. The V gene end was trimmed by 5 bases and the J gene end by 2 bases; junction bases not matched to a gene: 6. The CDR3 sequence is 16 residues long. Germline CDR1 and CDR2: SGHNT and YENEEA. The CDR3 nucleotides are TGTGCCAGCAGCACCGGGACTAGCGGATTCACAGATACGCAGTATTTT. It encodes CASSTGTSGFTDTQYF.

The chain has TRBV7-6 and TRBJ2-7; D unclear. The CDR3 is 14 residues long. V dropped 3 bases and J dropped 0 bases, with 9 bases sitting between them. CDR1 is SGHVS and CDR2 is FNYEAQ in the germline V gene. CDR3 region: CASSLYMSSYEQYV. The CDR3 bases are TGTGCCAGCAGCTTGTACATGAGCTCCTACGAGCAGTACGTC.

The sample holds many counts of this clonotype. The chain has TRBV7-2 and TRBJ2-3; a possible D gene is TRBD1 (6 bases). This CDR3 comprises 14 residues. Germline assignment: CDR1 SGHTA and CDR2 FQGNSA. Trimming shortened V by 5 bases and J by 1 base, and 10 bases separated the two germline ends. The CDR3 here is CASSPSGGTDTQYF. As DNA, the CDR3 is TGTGCCAGCAGCCCGTCAGGGGGCACAGATACGCAGTATTTT. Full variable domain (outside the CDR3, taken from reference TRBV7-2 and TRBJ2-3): GAGVSQSPSNKVTEKGKDVELRCDPISGHTALYWYRQSLGQGLEFLIYFQGNSAPDKSGLPSDRFSAERTGGSVSTLTIQRTQQEDSAVYLCASSPSGGTDTQYFGPGTRLTVL.

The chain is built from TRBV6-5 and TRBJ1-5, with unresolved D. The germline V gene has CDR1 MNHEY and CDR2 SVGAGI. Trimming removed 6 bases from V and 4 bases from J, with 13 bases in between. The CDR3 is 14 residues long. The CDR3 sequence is CASSPGRVNQPQHF. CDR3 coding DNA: TGTGCCAGCAGCCCCGGACGGGTTAATCAGCCCCAGCATTTT.

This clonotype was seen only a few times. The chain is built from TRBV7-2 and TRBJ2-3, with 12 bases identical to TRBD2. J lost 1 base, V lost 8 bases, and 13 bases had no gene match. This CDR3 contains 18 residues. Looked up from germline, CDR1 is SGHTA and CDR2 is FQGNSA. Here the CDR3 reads CASGLKTSGGTGTDTQYF. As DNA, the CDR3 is TGTGCCAGCGGCCTGAAGACTAGCGGGGGAACTGGCACAGATACGCAGTATTTT.

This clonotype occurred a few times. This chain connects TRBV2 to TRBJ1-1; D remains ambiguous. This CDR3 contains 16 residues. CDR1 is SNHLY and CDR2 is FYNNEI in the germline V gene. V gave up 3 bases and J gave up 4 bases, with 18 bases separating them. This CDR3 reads CASSELSFRSGTEAFF. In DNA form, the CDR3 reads TGTGCCAGCAGTGAGTTGTCATTTAGATCAGGCACTGAAGCTTTCTTT. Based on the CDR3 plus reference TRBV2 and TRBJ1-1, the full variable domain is EPEVTQTPSHQVTQMGQEVILRCVPISNHLYFYWYRQILGQKVEFLVSFYNNEISEKSEIFDDQFSVERPDGSNFTLKIRSTKLEDSAMYFCASSELSFRSGTEAFFGQGTRLTVV.

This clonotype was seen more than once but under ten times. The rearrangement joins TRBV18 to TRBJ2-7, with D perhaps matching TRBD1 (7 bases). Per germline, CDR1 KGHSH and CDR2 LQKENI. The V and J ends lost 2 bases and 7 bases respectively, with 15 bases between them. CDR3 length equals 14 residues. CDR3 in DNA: TGTGCCAGCTCACCAATGGCAGGGGGGCGGGAGCAGTACTTC. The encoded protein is CASSPMAGGREQYF. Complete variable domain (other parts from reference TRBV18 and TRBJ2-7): NAGVMQNPRHLVRRRGQEARLRCSPMKGHSHVYWYRQLPEEGLKFMVYLQKENIIDESGMPKERFSAEFPKEGPSILRIQQVVRGDSAAYFCASSPMAGGREQYFGPGTRLTVT.

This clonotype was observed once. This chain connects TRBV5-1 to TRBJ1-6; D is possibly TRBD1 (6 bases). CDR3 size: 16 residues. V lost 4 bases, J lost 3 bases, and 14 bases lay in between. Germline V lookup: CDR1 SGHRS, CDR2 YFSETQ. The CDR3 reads CASSHRENSYNSPLHF. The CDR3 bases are TGCGCCAGCAGCCACAGGGAAAACAGCTATAATTCACCCCTCCACTTT.

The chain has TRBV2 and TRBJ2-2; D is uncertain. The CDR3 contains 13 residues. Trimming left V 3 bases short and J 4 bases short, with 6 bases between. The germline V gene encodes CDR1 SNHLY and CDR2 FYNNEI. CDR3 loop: CASSDHGTGELFF. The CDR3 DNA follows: TGTGCCAGCAGTGACCATGGCACCGGGGAGCTGTTTTTT.

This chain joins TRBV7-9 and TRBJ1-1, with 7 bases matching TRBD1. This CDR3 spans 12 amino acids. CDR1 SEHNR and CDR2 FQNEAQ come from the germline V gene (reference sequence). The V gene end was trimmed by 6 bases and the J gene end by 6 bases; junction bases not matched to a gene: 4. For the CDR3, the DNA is TGTGCCAGCAGTTCCCAGGGGGCTGAAGCTTTCTTT. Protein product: CASSSQGAEAFF.

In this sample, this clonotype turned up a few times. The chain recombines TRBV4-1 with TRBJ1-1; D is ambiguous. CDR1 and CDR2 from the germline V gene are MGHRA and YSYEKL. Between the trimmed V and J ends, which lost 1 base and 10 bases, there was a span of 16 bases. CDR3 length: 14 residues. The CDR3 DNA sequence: TGCGCCAGCAGCCAAGCTATCGGGCTGATTGGAGCTTTCTTT. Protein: CASSQAIGLIGAFF.

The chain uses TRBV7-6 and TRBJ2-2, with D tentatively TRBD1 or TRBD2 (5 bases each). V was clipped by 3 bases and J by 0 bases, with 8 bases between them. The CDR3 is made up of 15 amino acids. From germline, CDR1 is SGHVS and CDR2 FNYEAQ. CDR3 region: CASSFRGANTGELFF. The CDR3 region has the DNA TGTGCCAGCAGCTTTCGAGGGGCGAACACCGGGGAGCTGTTTTTT. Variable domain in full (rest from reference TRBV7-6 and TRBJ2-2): GAGVSQSPRYKVTKRGQDVALRCDPISGHVSLYWYRQALGQGPEFLTYFNYEAQQDKSGLPNDRFSAERPEGSISTLTIQRTEQRDSAMYRCASSFRGANTGELFFGEGSRLTVL.

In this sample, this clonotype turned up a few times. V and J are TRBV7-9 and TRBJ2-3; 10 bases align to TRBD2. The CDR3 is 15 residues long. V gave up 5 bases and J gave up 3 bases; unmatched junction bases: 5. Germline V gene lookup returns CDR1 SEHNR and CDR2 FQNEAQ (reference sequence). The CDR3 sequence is CASSATSGETDTQYF. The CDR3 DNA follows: TGTGCCAGCAGCGCCACTAGCGGGGAAACAGATACGCAGTATTTT.

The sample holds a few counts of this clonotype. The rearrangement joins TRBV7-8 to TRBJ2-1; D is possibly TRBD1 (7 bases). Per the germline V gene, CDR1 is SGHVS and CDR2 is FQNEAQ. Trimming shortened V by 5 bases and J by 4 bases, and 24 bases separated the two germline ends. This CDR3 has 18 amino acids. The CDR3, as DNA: TGTGCCAGCAGCCGAGGGTGGTGGGGGGACAGTAGATACAATGAGCAGTTCTTC. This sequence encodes CASSRGWWGDSRYNEQFF.